This T cell receptor beta chain was sequenced in a study of blood T cell repertoires in COVID-19. Study in general: Material from acute and convalescent COVID-19 was sourced from the United States, Italy and Spain. PBMCs, B-cell-depleted T cells, or T cells were the source of the cDNA or gDNA that made up the material.

Trimming left V 6 bases short and J 2 bases short, with 15 bases between. The CDR3 runs to 15 residues. The germline CDR1 and CDR2 sequences are MNHEY and SVGAGI. Authors' processing steps: Nucleated cell number was recorded as an estimate derived from reference gene primer amplification. Data came from immunoSEQ multiplex PCR; TCRdb stores just in-frame clones and leaves some out. The V and J calls and clone size come from that table; D and trimming were worked out from the DNA. In the table there are tens of thousands of clones, just over 85% of which are singletons. Input material: peripheral blood. The receptor was derived from a man younger than 45 with acute or convalescent COVID-19. The gene calls are TRBV6-5 and TRBJ2-3; the D gene is possibly TRBD1 (6 bases). CDR3 sequence: CASRDSPTVTDTQYF. CDR3 nucleotide sequence: TGTGCCAGCAGGGACAGCCCTACGGTCACAGATACGCAGTATTTT.